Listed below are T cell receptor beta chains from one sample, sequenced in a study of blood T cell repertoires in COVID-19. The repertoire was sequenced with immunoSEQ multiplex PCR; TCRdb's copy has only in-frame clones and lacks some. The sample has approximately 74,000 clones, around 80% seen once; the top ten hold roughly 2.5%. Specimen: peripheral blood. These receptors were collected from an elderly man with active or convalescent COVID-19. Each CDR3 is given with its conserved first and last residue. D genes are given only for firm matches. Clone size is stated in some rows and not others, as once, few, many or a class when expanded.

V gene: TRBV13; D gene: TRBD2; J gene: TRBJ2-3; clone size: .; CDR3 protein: CASSLYTSGRTDTQYF; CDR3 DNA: TGTGCCAGCAGCTTATACACTAGCGGCCGCACAGATACGCAGTATTTT
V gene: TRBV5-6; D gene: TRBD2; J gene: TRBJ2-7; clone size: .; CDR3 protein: CASRLSGRTSSYEQYF; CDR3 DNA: TGTGCCAGCAGGTTATCTGGCCGGACTAGCTCCTACGAGCAGTACTTC
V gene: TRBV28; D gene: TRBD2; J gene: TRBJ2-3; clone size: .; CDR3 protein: CASSLGAGGRGDTQYF; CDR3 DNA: TGTGCCAGCAGTTTAGGGGCGGGAGGGCGAGGTGATACGCAGTATTTT
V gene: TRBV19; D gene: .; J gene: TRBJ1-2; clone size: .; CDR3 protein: CASRPGPPSGYTF; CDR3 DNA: TGTGCCAGTAGGCCAGGGCCTCCCAGTGGCTACACCTTC
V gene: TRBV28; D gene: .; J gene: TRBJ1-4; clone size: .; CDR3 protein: CASTEFQNEKLFF; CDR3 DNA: TGTGCCAGCACTGAGTTTCAAAATGAAAAACTGTTTTTT
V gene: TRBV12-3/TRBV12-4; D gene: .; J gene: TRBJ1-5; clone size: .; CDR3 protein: CASSPANSQPQHF; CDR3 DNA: TGTGCCAGCAGTCCGGCCAACAGTCAGCCCCAGCATTTT
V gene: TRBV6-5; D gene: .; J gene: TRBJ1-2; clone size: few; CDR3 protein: CASSYRIDRNYGYTF; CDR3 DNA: TGTGCCAGCAGTTACCGCATTGACAGGAACTATGGCTACACCTTC
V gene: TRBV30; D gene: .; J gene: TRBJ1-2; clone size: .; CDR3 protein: CAWRGYTF; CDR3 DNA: TGTGCCTGGCGTGGCTACACCTTC
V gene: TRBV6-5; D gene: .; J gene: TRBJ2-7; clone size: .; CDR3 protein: CASSSIQASSYEQYF; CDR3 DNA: TGTGCCAGCAGTTCGATCCAGGCAAGCTCCTACGAGCAGTACTTC
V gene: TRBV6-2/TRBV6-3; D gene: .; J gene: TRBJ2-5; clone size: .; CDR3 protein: CASSYSGLQETQYF; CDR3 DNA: TGTGCCAGCAGTTACTCGGGACTCCAAGAGACCCAGTACTTC
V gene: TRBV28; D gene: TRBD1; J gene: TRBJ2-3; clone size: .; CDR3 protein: CASSISGGHRTDTQYF; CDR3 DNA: TGTGCCAGCAGTATTTCAGGGGGTCATCGCACAGATACGCAGTATTTT
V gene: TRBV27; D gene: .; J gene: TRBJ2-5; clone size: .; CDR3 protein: CASSLRASEGTQYF; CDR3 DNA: TGTGCCAGCAGTTTAAGGGCTAGCGAGGGGACCCAGTACTTC
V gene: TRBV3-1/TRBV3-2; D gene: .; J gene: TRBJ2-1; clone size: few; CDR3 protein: CASSQDRSPYNEQFF; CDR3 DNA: TGTGCCAGCAGCCAAGATCGGAGCCCCTACAATGAGCAGTTCTTC
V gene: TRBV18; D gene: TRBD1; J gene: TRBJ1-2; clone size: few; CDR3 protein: CASSPGQSILYGYTF; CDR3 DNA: TGTGCCAGCTCACCGGGACAGTCGATACTCTATGGCTACACCTTC
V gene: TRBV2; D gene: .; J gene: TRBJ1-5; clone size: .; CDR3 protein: CASSRDSGLVQPQHF; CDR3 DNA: TGTGCCAGCAGTCGTGATTCAGGGTTGGTCCAGCCCCAGCATTTT
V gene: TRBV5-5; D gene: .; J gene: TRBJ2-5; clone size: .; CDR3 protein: CASSLDGGAHPGTQYF; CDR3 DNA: TGTGCCAGCAGCTTGGACGGAGGGGCCCACCCGGGGACCCAGTACTTC
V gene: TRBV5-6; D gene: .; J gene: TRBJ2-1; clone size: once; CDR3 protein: CASSLGGITLNEQFF; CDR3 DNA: TGTGCCAGCAGCTTAGGCGGGATAACGCTCAATGAGCAGTTCTTC
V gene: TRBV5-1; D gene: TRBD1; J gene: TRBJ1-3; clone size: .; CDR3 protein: CASSLIAGGSGTIYF; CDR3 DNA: TGCGCCAGCAGCTTGATTGCAGGGGGGAGTGGCACCATATATTTT
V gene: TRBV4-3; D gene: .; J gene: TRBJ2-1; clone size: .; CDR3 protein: CASSQDRGTEQFF; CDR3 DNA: TGCGCCAGCAGCCAAGATAGGGGAACAGAGCAGTTCTTC
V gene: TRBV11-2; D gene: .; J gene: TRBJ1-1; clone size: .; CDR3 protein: CASSFGGAMNTEAFF; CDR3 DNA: TGTGCCAGCAGCTTTGGGGGGGCGATGAACACTGAAGCTTTCTTT
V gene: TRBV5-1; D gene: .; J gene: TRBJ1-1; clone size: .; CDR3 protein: CASSLLYSTGNTEAFF; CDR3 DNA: TGCGCCAGCAGCTTGTTGTACAGTACAGGGAACACTGAAGCTTTCTTT